The present TCR beta chain was sequenced within a study of T cell repertoires in cytomegalovirus infection. Across the whole study: Public TCR beta signatures were indicative of both CMV infection and a matching HLA type.

Whole-study results and caveats: Clonotype analysis showed dominance of the ex vivo response by HLA-C-restricted CMV-specific TCR beta clonotypes.

The germline gives CDR1 GTSNPN, CDR2 SVGIG (reference sequence). This CDR3 contains 13 residues. V lost 0 bases to trimming and J lost 6 bases, with 9 bases between them. TCRdb ran MiXCR on the reads and lists one entry per CDR3 protein. The table shows around 530,000 distinct CDR3 sequences, with more than 15% occurring only once. This clonotype was counted between two and nine times. Antigen unknown. The TCR originated in a human donor in good health (CMV status not recorded). Some clones in this sample may be carry-over from other donors' samples. This chain uses TRBV30 with TRBJ2-1; D is ambiguous. The sequenced sample was CD8+ T cells from PBMCs. The DNA for the CDR3 is TGTGCCTGGAGTGTTAGTCAAAGCAATGAGCAGTTCTTC. Residues: CAWSVSQSNEQFF. The variable domain in full, with the rest retrieved from reference TRBV30 and TRBJ2-1, is SQTIHQWPATLVQPVGSPLSLECTVEGTSNPNLYWYRQAAGRGLQLLFYSVGIGQISSEVPQNLSASRPQDRQFILSSKKLLLSDSGFYLCAWSVSQSNEQFFGPGTRLTVL.